These T cell receptor beta chains were read from a single sample in a study of T cell responses to AZD1222 COVID-19 vaccine. Sequenced by immunoSEQ multiplex PCR; TCRdb stores in-frame clones only, minus some. The sample includes roughly 100,000 clones, 90% to 95% of them seen just once. Sequencing used peripheral blood, obtained on day 0 of AZD1222 vaccination. The receptor set was obtained from an adult in good health. Both conserved end residues are part of each CDR3. The D gene is left open where the match is weak. The size of a clone is reported for some rows only, either as once, few or many, or as a class for expanded clones.

>TRBJ2-2|NA|TRBV15|TRBD1
CATRLTGVMSGELFF
TGTGCCACCAGGCTGACAGGGGTCATGAGCGGGGAGCTGTTTTTT
>TRBJ2-4|NA|TRBV5-8|TRBD1
CASSLTGAAKNIQYF
TGTGCCAGCAGCTTGACAGGGGCAGCCAAAAACATTCAGTACTTC
>TRBJ2-1|once|TRBV7-2|TRBD2
CASSSEGLVGNEQFF
TGTGCCAGCAGCTCAGAAGGACTAGTTGGGAATGAGCAGTTCTTC
>TRBJ2-1|NA|TRBV9|TRBD1
CASGLGQGAYNEQFF
TGTGCCAGCGGCCTGGGACAGGGGGCTTACAATGAGCAGTTCTTC
>TRBJ2-3|few|TRBV5-8|TRBD1
CASSLATGKTDTQYF
TGTGCCAGCAGCTTGGCGACAGGGAAGACAGATACGCAGTATTTT
>TRBJ1-5|NA|TRBV27|NA
CASSQGQYSNQPQHF
TGTGCCAGCAGCCAAGGACAGTATAGCAATCAGCCCCAGCATTTT
>TRBJ1-2|NA|TRBV24-1|TRBD1
CATSDSGQGLRYGYTF
TGTGCCACCAGTGACTCCGGACAGGGTCTCCGGTATGGCTACACCTTC
>TRBJ2-6|NA|TRBV9|NA
CASSGTVSGANVLTF
TGTGCCAGCAGCGGTACAGTCTCTGGGGCCAACGTCCTGACTTTC
>TRBJ2-7|NA|TRBV11-3|NA
CASSLAPFFEWPSYEQYF
TGTGCCAGCAGCTTAGCACCATTTTTTGAGTGGCCTTCCTACGAGCAGTACTTC
>TRBJ1-5|NA|TRBV19|TRBD1
CASSIVGTASNQPQHF
TGTGCCAGTAGTATAGTGGGGACAGCCTCAAATCAGCCCCAGCATTTT
>TRBJ1-5|NA|TRBV28|NA
CASIPQGGGQPQHF
TGTGCCAGCATCCCACAGGGAGGCGGGCAGCCCCAGCATTTT
>TRBJ1-1|NA|TRBV20-1|NA
CSARVGWEAFF
TGCAGTGCTAGAGTGGGGTGGGAAGCTTTCTTT
>TRBJ1-4|NA|TRBV7-8|TRBD1
CASSSEGQGNEKLFF
TGTGCCAGCAGCTCGGAAGGACAGGGGAATGAAAAACTGTTTTTT
>TRBJ1-2|NA|TRBV9|NA
CASSVAGIGYGYTF
TGTGCCAGCAGCGTAGCCGGGATAGGCTATGGCTACACCTTC
>TRBJ2-2|NA|TRBV9|NA
CASSVGAGSDTGELFF
TGTGCCAGCAGCGTAGGGGCAGGGAGTGACACCGGGGAGCTGTTTTTT
>TRBJ1-4|NA|TRBV27|NA
CASRLQGTNEKLFF
TGTGCCAGCAGGCTACAGGGAACTAATGAAAAACTGTTTTTT
>TRBJ1-1|NA|TRBV18|NA
CASLLNTEAFF
TGTGCCAGCCTCTTGAACACTGAAGCTTTCTTT
>TRBJ1-5|once|TRBV18|NA
CASSPGGIGNQPQHF
TGTGCCAGCTCACCGGGAGGGATCGGCAATCAGCCCCAGCATTTT
>TRBJ2-3|NA|TRBV3-1/TRBV3-2|NA
CASSQRGASDTQYF
TGTGCCAGCAGCCAAAGGGGGGCCTCAGATACGCAGTATTTT
>TRBJ2-7|NA|TRBV3-1/TRBV3-2|NA
CASSLSYEQYF
TGTGCCAGCAGCCTTTCCTACGAGCAGTACTTC
>TRBJ1-1|NA|TRBV30|TRBD1
CAWDRGGNTEAFF
TGTGCCTGGGACAGGGGAGGGAACACTGAAGCTTTCTTT
>TRBJ1-4|NA|TRBV30|NA
CAWRDTGTEDEKLFF
TGTGCCTGGAGGGACACAGGGACGGAGGATGAAAAACTGTTTTTT
>TRBJ2-1|NA|TRBV5-1|TRBD2
CASSFSGDFYNEQFF
TGCGCCAGCAGCTTTAGCGGGGATTTCTACAATGAGCAGTTCTTC
>TRBJ1-6|NA|TRBV10-3|NA
CAISDRTDHTLHF
TGTGCCATCAGTGATAGGACAGATCATACCCTCCACTTT
>TRBJ2-2|NA|TRBV7-2|NA
CASSLEALRTGELFF
TGTGCCAGCAGCTTAGAGGCGCTCCGCACCGGGGAGCTGTTTTTT